A selection of T cell receptor beta chains follows, all from one sample in a study of cytomegalovirus exposure and HLA in healthy donors. Sequenced by immunoSEQ multiplex PCR; TCRdb stores in-frame clones only, minus some. Found here are about 77,000 clones; the top ten clones hold roughly 15%. The sequenced material came from PBMCs. The receptor source for this set is a man between 45 and 60 years old in good health and CMV-seropositive. The CDR3 runs from the conserved cysteine through the conserved F or W. The D gene is left open where the match is weak.

j_call | v_call | d_call | cdr3_nt | cdr3_aa
TRBJ2-7 | TRBV5-1 | NA | TGCGCCAGCAGCTTGGTATCTAGCGTCAGCTCCTACGAGCAGTACTTC | CASSLVSSVSSYEQYF
TRBJ2-5 | TRBV6-6 | TRBD2 | TGTGCCAGCAGTGCCGGGACTAGCGGTTATGGGACCCAGTACTTC | CASSAGTSGYGTQYF
TRBJ1-2 | TRBV12-5 | TRBD1 | TGTGCTAGTGGTTTGGGACAGGGTAATGGCTACACCTTC | CASGLGQGNGYTF
TRBJ2-7 | TRBV27 | TRBD1 | TGTGCCAGCAACCCCCGACAGGGGGAGACCTACGAGCAGTACTTC | CASNPRQGETYEQYF
TRBJ1-2 | TRBV7-9 | TRBD1 | TGTGCCAGCAGGGGACAGGGGGCGTCAACTGAAATTTATGGCTACACCTTC | CASRGQGASTEIYGYTF
TRBJ2-3 | TRBV28 | TRBD2 | TGTGCCAGCAGTTTACCGGGACTAGGGAGCACAGATACGCAGTATTTT | CASSLPGLGSTDTQYF
TRBJ2-7 | TRBV19 | TRBD2 | TGTGCCAGTAGCCTTAGCGGGGCCTACGATCAGTACTTC | CASSLSGAYDQYF
TRBJ2-5 | TRBV2 | TRBD1 | TGTGCCAGCAGACTTGGGACAGGAGAGACCCAGTACTTC | CASRLGTGETQYF
TRBJ2-1 | TRBV2 | TRBD2 | TGTGCCAGCAGACCCGGGAGGGAGGGCACTGAGCAGTTCTTC | CASRPGREGTEQFF
TRBJ2-1 | TRBV4-1 | NA | TGCGCCAGCAGCCAAAGTCCGGGAAACAATGAGCAGTTCTTC | CASSQSPGNNEQFF
TRBJ2-5 | TRBV27 | TRBD2 | TGTGCCAGCAGTTCTCGGGGGGGTACGGAGACCCAGTACTTC | CASSSRGGTETQYF
TRBJ1-5 | TRBV7-9 | TRBD1 | TGTGCCAGCACCCAGGGACAGGGAGACAATCAGCCCCAGCATTTT | CASTQGQGDNQPQHF
TRBJ1-2 | TRBV19 | NA | TGTGCCAGTAGCTTACTACCGGGAGTTGGACGGGGCTACACCTTC | CASSLLPGVGRGYTF
TRBJ2-3 | TRBV19 | TRBD2 | TGTGCCAACAGCAAGTTGGAGGGTCTAGCGGTTAGCACAGATACGCAGTATTTT | CANSKLEGLAVSTDTQYF
TRBJ2-3 | TRBV4-1 | NA | TGCGCCAGCAGCCGTATAGCACAAGCAGATACGCAGTATTTT | CASSRIAQADTQYF
TRBJ2-1 | TRBV5-5 | TRBD2 | TGTGCCAGCAGCTTGGAAGTCGGGACTACTAACAATGAGCAGTTCTTC | CASSLEVGTTNNEQFF
TRBJ2-1 | TRBV7-8 | NA | TGTGCCAGCAGCCTGAGAGAAGGGGTCGATGAGCAGTTCTTC | CASSLREGVDEQFF
TRBJ2-5 | TRBV5-6 | NA | TGTGCCAGCACCCGGGGGCCGGGGGGCCAAGAGACCCAGTACTTC | CASTRGPGGQETQYF
TRBJ1-2 | TRBV18 | NA | TGTGCCAGCTCACCCGGTCCCCCTAACTATGGCTACACCTTC | CASSPGPPNYGYTF
TRBJ1-3 | TRBV6-5 | NA | TGTGCCAGCACAGGGCATGGAAACACCATATATTTT | CASTGHGNTIYF
TRBJ1-1 | TRBV18 | TRBD1 | TGTGCCAGCTCTCTGGGACAGGGAGGGAACACTGAAGCTTTCTTT | CASSLGQGGNTEAFF
TRBJ1-5 | TRBV7-2 | TRBD1 | TGTGCCAGCAGCCGTCCGGGACAGGGTGCTAGGCAGCCCCAGCATTTT | CASSRPGQGARQPQHF
TRBJ1-1 | TRBV12-5 | NA | TGTGCTAGTGGCCAGAGACAGGTGGGGACTGAAGCTTTCTTT | CASGQRQVGTEAFF
TRBJ2-7 | TRBV25-1 | NA | TGTGCCAGCACCCCCAGGGGTGGGAGCTCCTACGAGCAGTACTTC | CASTPRGGSSYEQYF